What follows are 30 T cell receptor beta chains derived from one specimen sequenced in a study of control samples from healthy donors and cancer patients. The method was immunoSEQ multiplex PCR; TCRdb's version includes in-frame clones alone and lacks a portion of them. The repertoire includes roughly 88,000 clones, about 89% of them detected once, and around 0.92% sits in the top ten. Sequencing was performed on blood. The receptors derive from a woman younger than 45 in good health.

The chain carries TRBV9 and TRBJ1-4; no reliable D call. This CDR3 spans 14 amino acids. Germline V gene lookup returns CDR1 SGDLS and CDR2 YYNGEE. The ends were cut back, 2 bases at V and 5 bases at J, with 10 bases in the middle. The CDR3 loop is CASSVPGPNEKLFF. The CDR3 nucleotides read TGTGCCAGCAGCGTTCCCGGACCGAATGAAAAACTGTTTTTT.

The chain recombines TRBV5-1 with TRBJ1-1; 9 bases match TRBD1. The V gene end was trimmed by 7 bases and the J gene end by 6 bases; junction bases not matched to a gene: 7. The CDR3 is 13 residues long. Germline lookup yields CDR1 SGHRS and CDR2 YFSETQ. The CDR3 region has the DNA TGCGCCAGCTCCCGACAGGGGGTCTCTGAAGCTTTCTTT. Its translation is CASSRQGVSEAFF.

This rearrangement joins TRBV4-1 to TRBJ1-3; tentatively, D is TRBD1 (5 bases). CDR3 length equals 15 residues. Per the germline V gene, CDR1 is MGHRA and CDR2 is YSYEKL. V lost 0 bases to trimming and J lost 4 bases, with 10 bases between them. This chain's CDR3 is CASSQDPPGGNTIYF. The CDR3 DNA is TGCGCCAGCAGCCAAGATCCTCCAGGGGGAAACACCATATATTTT.

The genes are TRBV6-5 and TRBJ2-7, with D tentatively TRBD1 or TRBD2 (5 bases each). This CDR3 contains 15 residues. V lost 6 bases and J 2 bases, leaving 17 bases between the germline ends. Looked up from germline, CDR1 is MNHEY and CDR2 is SVGAGI. Written as DNA, the CDR3 is TGTGCCAGCAGGCTCCGGGACCCGGGGCCCTACGAGCAGTACTTC. Translation: CASRLRDPGPYEQYF.

This clone occurred a few times. V and J are TRBV2 and TRBJ2-3; D is uncertain. The CDR3 spans 15 residues. Germline V gene lookup returns CDR1 SNHLY and CDR2 FYNNEI. The V gene lost 6 bases and the J gene lost 3 bases, with 16 bases spanning the gap. The CDR3: CASRAQGFGTDTQYF. Written as DNA, the CDR3 is TGTGCCAGCAGAGCCCAAGGGTTTGGGACAGATACGCAGTATTTT.

V is TRBV7-3 and J is TRBJ2-3, with unresolved D. The V and J ends lost 7 bases and 4 bases respectively, with 12 bases between them. The CDR3 runs to 13 residues. Germline V gene lookup returns CDR1 SGHTA and CDR2 FQGTGA. CDR3 coding DNA: TGTGCCAGCACAGGTGGGCTCGCAGATACGCAGTATTTT. Translation: CASTGGLADTQYF.

The chain joins TRBV20-1 to TRBJ1-2, with D perhaps TRBD1 (5 bases). From germline, CDR1 is DFQATT and CDR2 SNEGSKA (reference sequence). CDR3 length: 11 amino acids. V was trimmed by 6 bases and J by 8 bases, leaving 13 bases between them. The CDR3 protein is CSAGGPPGYTF. CDR3 nucleotides: TGCAGTGCCGGGGGACCCCCCGGCTACACCTTC.

The chain has TRBV5-5 and TRBJ1-4, with D possibly TRBD1 on 6 matching bases. Per germline, CDR1 SGHKS and CDR2 YYEKEE (reference sequence). The CDR3 has 18 amino acids. The V gene lost 3 bases and the J gene lost 4 bases, with 22 bases spanning the gap. The CDR3 DNA reads as TGTGCCAGCAGCTCGGGCCCCCGGGGGGCTCCCTATAATGAAAAACTGTTTTTT. Amino acid sequence: CASSSGPRGAPYNEKLFF.

The chain employs TRBV27 and TRBJ1-5; 7 bases agree with TRBD1. The CDR3 is 15 residues long. With 4 bases clipped from V and 3 bases from J, the junction kept 6 bases outside the gene matches. Germline CDR1 MNHEY, CDR2 SMNVEV (reference sequence). CDR3 nucleotide sequence: TGTGCCAGCAGTTCGGGCAGGGGGACCAATCAGCCCCAGCATTTT. Protein sequence: CASSSGRGTNQPQHF.

The V call is TRBV28, the J call TRBJ1-1; the match to TRBD1 covers 10 bases. Trimming cost V 4 bases and J 1 base; bases outside gene matches: 0. CDR1 MDHEN and CDR2 SYDVKM come from the germline V gene. The CDR3 consists of 14 residues. In DNA, the CDR3 is TGTGCCAGCAGTTGGACAGGGGGGAACACTGAAGCTTTCTTT. Its protein is CASSWTGGNTEAFF.

Note on this clone: The sample holds other DNA sequences that translate to the same CDR3. The rearrangement joins TRBV5-4 to TRBJ2-3; no definite D call. Trimming cost V 2 bases and J 3 bases, with 4 bases left between them. Germline values: CDR1 SGHNT, CDR2 YYREEE (reference sequence). This CDR3 is built from 12 residues. The CDR3 sequence: CASSLSTDTQYF. CDR3 coding DNA: TGTGCCAGCAGCTTATCAACAGATACGCAGTATTTT. The full variable domain, completed using reference TRBV5-4 and TRBJ2-3, is ETGVTQSPTHLIKTRGQQVTLRCSSQSGHNTVSWYQQALGQGPQFIFQYYREEENGRGNFPPRFSGLQFPNYSSELNVNALELDDSALYLCASSLSTDTQYFGPGTRLTVL.

The chain is built from TRBV3-1 (or the pseudogene TRBV3-2) and TRBJ1-6, with D maybe TRBD1 (5 bases). Per germline, CDR1 LGHDT and CDR2 YNNKEL (reference sequence). This CDR3 is 16 amino acids long. Trimming cost V 3 bases and J 1 base, with 10 bases left between them. Written as DNA, the CDR3 is TGTGCCAGCAGCCAGTCCTCAGGGTCCTATAATTCACCCCTCCACTTT. Its protein is CASSQSSGSYNSPLHF.

In this sample, this clone turned up once. The chain recombines TRBV1 with TRBJ2-2; TRBD2, the table's D call, lacks a check against the DNA. TRBV1 is given as a pseudogene. The CDR3 consists of 16 residues. CDR3 in DNA: TGCACCAGCAGCCAAGGGACTAGCGGTAACACCGGGGAGCTGTTTTTT. Translation: CTSSQGTSGNTGELFF.

The CDR3 nucleotides are TGCGCCAGCGAAACCACAGGGGCGCGGGTTGGAAACACCATATATTTT. Translating gives CASETTGARVGNTIYF. The V gene is TRBV23-1, the J gene TRBJ1-3, with 7 bases lining up with TRBD1. TRBV23-1 is sorted into the ORF group, with uncertain function. The CDR3 totals 16 residues. After removal of 8 bases from V and 3 bases from J, the junction contained 13 bases not matched to a gene.

The V gene is TRBV2, the J gene TRBJ2-1; D is tentatively TRBD1 or TRBD2 (6 bases each). CDR3 size: 15 residues. Germline CDR1 reads SNHLY; CDR2 reads FYNNEI. V gave up 3 bases and J gave up 10 bases, with 19 bases separating them. In nucleotides, the CDR3 is TGTGCCAGCAGTGAGTTACCGGGGGCGAGGGGGGAGCAGTTCTTC. As protein: CASSELPGARGEQFF.

The chain has TRBV2 and TRBJ1-2, with D unresolved. The CDR3 length is 13 residues. Germline V gene lookup returns CDR1 SNHLY and CDR2 FYNNEI. Trimming left V 1 base short and J 4 bases short, with 7 bases between. CDR3 loop: CASSEGAAYGYTF. CDR3 sequence (DNA): TGTGCCAGCAGTGAAGGGGCAGCCTATGGCTACACCTTC.

This chain uses TRBV6-6 with TRBJ1-1; tentatively, D is TRBD1 (6 bases). V was trimmed by 6 bases and J by 0 bases, leaving 11 bases between them. Germline CDR1 is MNHNY and CDR2 is SVGAGI (reference sequence). CDR3 length equals 14 residues. CDR3 sequence reads: CASSHGQMNTEAFF. The CDR3 DNA is TGTGCCAGCAGCCACGGACAGATGAACACTGAAGCTTTCTTT.

V usage is TRBV3-1 (or the pseudogene TRBV3-2) and J usage is TRBJ1-2; D not resolved. Trimming left V 5 bases short and J 4 bases short, with 14 bases between. CDR3 length equals 14 residues. Germline loops: CDR1 LGHDT, CDR2 YNNKEL (reference sequence). CDR3 region: CASSYAGISYGYTF. CDR3 bases: TGTGCCAGCAGCTACGCCGGTATTAGCTATGGCTACACCTTC.

The chain employs TRBV19 and TRBJ1-5; D is perhaps TRBD1 (5 bases). The CDR3 consists of 15 residues. Germline V gene lookup returns CDR1 LNHDA and CDR2 SQIVND (reference sequence). Trimming cost V 7 bases and J 2 bases, with 15 bases left between them. In DNA, the CDR3 is TGTGCCAGTACCGCGGGGGGGAAAGGCAATCAGCCCCAGCATTTT. This codes for CASTAGGKGNQPQHF.

The chain recombines TRBV6-1 with TRBJ2-7; no firm D call. Germline CDR1 reads MNHNS; CDR2 reads SASEGT. V was clipped by 3 bases and J by 2 bases, with 14 bases between them. This CDR3 is built from 15 residues. CDR3: CASSDSPPKPYEQYF. In DNA, the CDR3 is TGTGCCAGCAGTGATTCCCCCCCGAAACCCTACGAGCAGTACTTC.

J is TRBJ2-5 and V is TRBV5-1; D remains unclear. Trimming pared 1 base from V and 1 base from J, leaving 8 bases between. Germline loops: CDR1 SGHRS, CDR2 YFSETQ. CDR3 length: 14 residues. CDR3 region: CASSLLELQETQYF. The CDR3 coding sequence is TGCGCCAGCAGCTTGTTGGAACTCCAAGAGACCCAGTACTTC.

CDR3 amino acids: CASGGAFYEQYF. The CDR3 DNA reads as TGTGCCAGCGGGGGGGCATTCTACGAGCAGTACTTC. J is TRBJ2-7 and V is TRBV5-6; a weak D match, TRBD2 (7 bases). Per the germline V gene, CDR1 is SGHDT and CDR2 is YYEEEE. Between the trimmed V and J ends, which lost 7 bases and 3 bases, there was a span of 11 bases. The CDR3 extends over 12 amino acids.

The J gene is TRBJ1-2, the V gene TRBV9; D might be TRBD1 (6 bases). The V end was cut by 3 bases, the J end by 3 bases, with 12 bases between. Germline lookup yields CDR1 SGDLS and CDR2 YYNGEE. The CDR3 is 14 amino acids. The CDR3 coding sequence is TGTGCCAGCAGCGAGGGGGGAGCGGACTATGGCTACACCTTC. This gives the protein CASSEGGADYGYTF.

The rearrangement joins TRBV11-2 to TRBJ2-3; D uncertain. The V gene's germline CDR1 is SGHAT and CDR2 FQNNGV. This CDR3 spans 12 amino acids. With 1 base removed from V and 7 bases from J, the gap between germline ends came to 6 bases. CDR3: CASSLGVNTQYF. In DNA form, the CDR3 reads TGTGCCAGCAGCTTAGGGGTCAATACGCAGTATTTT.

The chain couples TRBV5-8 to TRBJ1-1; no clear D gene. The germline V and J ends were trimmed by 4 bases and 4 bases, with 11 bases remaining between them. This CDR3 region has 13 residues. In germline, CDR1 is SGHTS, CDR2 YDEGEE. The CDR3 sequence: CASSLDPFTEAFF. The CDR3 coding sequence is TGTGCCAGCAGCCTGGACCCATTCACTGAAGCTTTCTTT.

This rearrangement joins TRBV27 to TRBJ2-7; D remains ambiguous. Trimming cost V 6 bases and J 0 bases, with 3 bases left between them. CDR1 is MNHEY, CDR2 SMNVEV, per germline (reference sequence). CDR3 length: 11 residues. CDR3: CASRLSYEQYF. CDR3 coding DNA: TGTGCCAGCAGGCTCTCCTACGAGCAGTACTTC.

The V call is TRBV29-1, the J call TRBJ1-2; no firm D call. This CDR3 region has 11 residues. Trimming removed 7 bases from V and 8 bases from J, with 14 bases in between. The V gene's germline CDR1 is SQVTM and CDR2 ANQGSEA. The DNA of the CDR3 is TGCAGCGCCAAAGGCGGACGGGGCTACACCTTC. Protein: CSAKGGRGYTF.

The rearrangement uses TRBV30 and TRBJ2-3; D gene unclear. V shed 2 bases and J shed 2 bases, with 5 bases lying between them. Germline V gene sequence: CDR1 GTSNPN, CDR2 SVGIG (reference sequence). This CDR3 contains 12 residues. This CDR3 is CAWSLITDTQYF. The CDR3 DNA is TGTGCCTGGAGTTTGATCACAGATACGCAGTATTTT.

The chain uses TRBV11-2 and TRBJ2-1, with 8 bases identical to TRBD2. V gave up 0 bases and J gave up 0 bases; unmatched junction bases: 7. CDR3 length equals 18 residues. From germline, CDR1 is SGHAT and CDR2 FQNNGV. The CDR3, as DNA: TGTGCCAGCAGCTTAGATCCAGCGGGGGCGTACTCCTACAATGAGCAGTTCTTC. This translates into CASSLDPAGAYSYNEQFF.

The chain joins TRBV6-5 to TRBJ2-1, with no clear D. The CDR3 has 15 amino acids. Trimming shortened V by 7 bases and J by 2 bases, and 15 bases separated the two germline ends. The germline V gene has CDR1 MNHEY and CDR2 SVGAGI. In DNA, the CDR3 is TGTGCCAGCATTCTACACCCCAACGCCTACAATGAGCAGTTCTTC. The encoded protein is CASILHPNAYNEQFF.